These T cell receptor beta chains were read from a single sample in a study of OX40 agonist ivuxolimab in advanced cancers. Data came from immunoSEQ multiplex PCR; TCRdb stores just in-frame clones and leaves some out. The sample lists about 89,000 clones; about 88% were seen once. The sequencing here drew on CD4+ or CD8+ T cells sorted from blood, taken in a trial of the OX40 agonist ivuxolimab. The receptors derive from an adult with an advanced solid tumor such as melanoma, head and neck, liver or kidney cancer. Both conserved end residues are part of each CDR3. A D gene is named only where the DNA matches it firmly. Clone size is given for some rows only: seen once, a few or many times, or a class if the clone is expanded.

d_gene,v_gene,j_gene,abundance,CDR3aa,CDR3nt
-,TRBV2,TRBJ2-7,-,CASSGQGGYEQYF,TGTGCCAGCAGTGGACAGGGAGGCTACGAGCAGTACTTC
-,TRBV2,TRBJ2-7,few,CASGGGYEQYF,TGTGCCAGCGGTGGGGGCTACGAGCAGTACTTC
-,TRBV15,TRBJ2-7,-,CATSRDVLTSSYEQYF,TGTGCCACCAGCAGAGATGTATTGACAAGCTCCTACGAGCAGTACTTC
-,TRBV5-1,TRBJ1-5,once,CASRWGAGGNQPQHF,TGCGCCAGCAGGTGGGGGGCAGGGGGCAATCAGCCCCAGCATTTT
-,TRBV9,TRBJ2-3,-,CASSVATSGDTQYF,TGTGCCAGCAGCGTAGCTACGTCGGGAGATACGCAGTATTTT
TRBD1,TRBV27,TRBJ2-7,-,CASSLEGTGGPEQYF,TGTGCCAGCAGTTTAGAGGGGACAGGGGGCCCCGAGCAGTACTTC
-,TRBV18,TRBJ2-5,-,CASSPRNGGQETQYF,TGTGCCAGCTCACCAAGGAATGGAGGGCAAGAGACCCAGTACTTC
-,TRBV4-1,TRBJ2-7,once,CASSQARQGGYEQYF,TGCGCCAGCAGCCAAGCGAGGCAGGGGGGCTACGAGCAGTACTTC
TRBD1,TRBV4-1,TRBJ2-3,once,CASSPGQGPDTQYF,TGCGCCAGCAGCCCTGGACAGGGTCCAGATACGCAGTATTTT
-,TRBV4-2,TRBJ2-1,-,CASSRSAGEQFF,TGTGCCAGCAGCCGATCGGCGGGGGAGCAGTTCTTC
-,TRBV19,TRBJ1-2,-,CASKDGTNYGYTF,TGTGCCAGTAAGGACGGTACTAACTATGGCTACACCTTC
-,TRBV10-3,TRBJ2-5,once,CANSDTPRGETQYF,TGTGCCAACTCGGACACTCCTAGGGGGGAGACCCAGTACTTC
-,TRBV13,TRBJ1-2,-,CASTPWGRVRGYTF,TGTGCCAGCACACCTTGGGGCAGGGTTCGAGGCTACACCTTC
TRBD1,TRBV7-3,TRBJ2-3,-,CASSPNPGQGPDTQYF,TGTGCCAGCAGCCCCAACCCGGGACAGGGACCAGATACGCAGTATTTT
-,TRBV4-2,TRBJ2-7,-,CASSQEVKDTSSYEQYF,TGTGCCAGCAGCCAAGAGGTAAAGGACACCTCCTCCTACGAGCAGTACTTC
TRBD2,TRBV5-6,TRBJ2-5,-,CASSLVIASGGNQETQYF,TGTGCCAGCAGCTTGGTGATTGCTAGCGGGGGGAACCAAGAGACCCAGTACTTC
-,TRBV6-1,TRBJ1-1,-,CASSDAAVSTEAFF,TGTGCCAGCAGTGACGCGGCTGTCAGCACTGAAGCTTTCTTT
TRBD1,TRBV6-1,TRBJ1-2,-,CASSGWTGPDRIYGYTF,TGTGCCAGCAGTGGTTGGACAGGGCCCGATCGGATCTATGGCTACACCTTC
-,TRBV11-2,TRBJ1-6,-,CASSTTTASPLHF,TGTGCCAGCAGTACGACCACCGCTTCACCCCTCCACTTT
-,TRBV27,TRBJ1-2,once,CASSETTPGRRYGYTF,TGTGCCAGCAGTGAAACCACTCCGGGACGAAGGTATGGCTACACCTTC
-,TRBV6-4,TRBJ2-3,-,CASSPQFNTDTQYF,TGTGCCAGCAGTCCCCAATTCAACACAGATACGCAGTATTTT
-,TRBV21-1,TRBJ2-3,-,CASSKGEEPPSDTQYF,TGTGCCAGCAGCAAAGGGGAGGAGCCGCCATCAGATACGCAGTATTTT
-,TRBV13,TRBJ2-6,-,CASSSPSGSGANVLTF,TGTGCCAGCAGCTCCCCATCTGGGTCTGGGGCCAACGTCCTGACTTTC
TRBD2,TRBV10-3,TRBJ2-1,-,CAISDALAGGANEQFF,TGTGCCATCAGTGACGCACTAGCGGGGGGTGCCAATGAGCAGTTCTTC
-,TRBV2,TRBJ1-2,-,CASTDRGSNYGYTF,TGTGCCAGCACCGACCGGGGCAGTAACTATGGCTACACCTTC
-,TRBV15,TRBJ1-5,-,CATSRGVSNQPQHF,TGTGCCACCAGCAGGGGGGTCAGTAATCAGCCCCAGCATTTT
TRBD2,TRBV28,TRBJ2-1,-,CASSLGTTHEQFF,TGTGCCAGCAGTTTAGGGACTACTCATGAGCAGTTCTTC
-,TRBV18,TRBJ2-7,-,CASSPTWDPQSSEQYF,TGTGCCAGCTCACCAACCTGGGACCCTCAATCCTCCGAGCAGTACTTC
-,TRBV7-6,TRBJ1-1,-,CASSLGSSGTEAFF,TGTGCCAGCAGCTTAGGCTCTTCAGGCACTGAAGCTTTCTTT
TRBD1,TRBV4-2,TRBJ2-3,-,CASSQGGQGGTDTQYF,TGTGCCAGCAGCCAAGGGGGACAGGGGGGCACAGATACGCAGTATTTT
-,TRBV2,TRBJ2-3,-,CASSELDTQYF,TGTGCCAGCAGTGAGCTAGATACGCAGTATTTT
TRBD1,TRBV5-6,TRBJ1-1,once,CASSLYYGTVNSEAFF,TGTGCCAGCAGCCTCTATTATGGGACAGTGAACTCTGAAGCTTTCTTT
-,TRBV18,TRBJ2-1,-,CASSPQVHQEQFF,TGTGCCAGCTCACCACAGGTCCACCAAGAGCAGTTCTTC
-,TRBV2,TRBJ1-1,-,CASSGAAGVPLLDTEAFF,TGTGCCAGCAGTGGGGCTGCGGGGGTTCCCCTTCTTGACACTGAAGCTTTCTTT
-,TRBV7-8,TRBJ2-6,once,CASSLNFHGPSRGANVLTF,TGTGCCAGCAGCTTAAATTTTCATGGCCCGTCTAGGGGGGCCAACGTCCTGACTTTC
TRBD1,TRBV9,TRBJ1-2,-,CASSADRDYGYTF,TGTGCCAGCAGCGCTGACAGGGACTATGGCTACACCTTC
-,TRBV6-5,TRBJ2-5,-,CASRRDSPGTQYF,TGTGCCAGTAGGAGGGACTCGCCGGGGACCCAGTACTTC
TRBD1,TRBV10-3,TRBJ2-3,-,CAISLQGRTDTQYF,TGTGCCATCAGCCTACAGGGGCGCACAGATACGCAGTATTTT
-,TRBV19,TRBJ1-2,-,CASSIGQVDGYTF,TGTGCCAGTAGTATAGGGCAGGTCGATGGCTACACCTTC
TRBD1,TRBV2,TRBJ1-5,-,CASAGQGNQPQHF,TGTGCCAGCGCGGGACAGGGGAATCAGCCCCAGCATTTT
-,TRBV7-9,TRBJ1-1,-,CASRFPGTGLKNTEAFF,TGTGCCAGCAGGTTCCCCGGAACAGGGCTTAAGAACACTGAAGCTTTCTTT
TRBD2,TRBV14,TRBJ2-2,-,CASSQVRGLNTGELFF,TGTGCCAGCAGCCAAGTGAGGGGACTAAACACCGGGGAGCTGTTTTTT
-,TRBV4-1,TRBJ1-2,-,CASSQEIGGNYGYTF,TGCGCCAGCAGCCAAGAAATCGGGGGGAACTATGGCTACACCTTC
TRBD2,TRBV18,TRBJ2-3,-,CASSPTPAGGFTDTQYF,TGTGCCAGCTCACCCACCCCAGCGGGGGGCTTCACAGATACGCAGTATTTT
-,TRBV6-1,TRBJ2-7,-,CASSEAGGEQYF,TGTGCCAGCAGTGAAGCAGGGGGTGAGCAGTACTTC
-,TRBV6-5,TRBJ2-4,once,CASSSLRGNLGDIQYF,TGTGCCAGCAGTTCCCTCCGGGGGAATCTCGGGGACATTCAGTACTTC
-,TRBV5-6,TRBJ1-6,few,CASSFGSYNSPLHF,TGTGCCAGCAGCTTCGGGTCCTATAATTCACCCCTCCACTTT
TRBD1,TRBV5-4,TRBJ1-2,few,CASSLEAGGNYGYTF,TGTGCCAGCAGCTTGGAGGCAGGGGGTAACTATGGCTACACCTTC
TRBD1,TRBV19,TRBJ1-1,once,CASSRQGGLNTEAFF,TGTGCCAGTAGTAGACAGGGAGGTCTGAACACTGAAGCTTTCTTT
-,TRBV5-1,TRBJ1-4,-,CASSPGRGDTATNEKLFF,TGCGCCAGCAGCCCCGGACGAGGGGATACTGCAACTAATGAAAAACTGTTTTTT
TRBD1,TRBV6-1,TRBJ2-7,-,CASSPGDSGYEQYF,TGTGCCAGCAGTCCCGGGGACAGTGGGTACGAGCAGTACTTC
-,TRBV1,TRBJ1-3,-,CTSSQGGDTAHGNTIYF,TGCACCAGCAGCCAAGGAGGGGACACTGCACATGGAAACACCATATATTTT
TRBD1,TRBV6-5,TRBJ2-7,-,CASTSDRGSYEQYF,TGTGCCAGCACCTCAGACAGGGGCTCCTACGAGCAGTACTTC
-,TRBV6-1,TRBJ1-3,few,CASSVKIGGNTIYF,TGTGCCAGCAGCGTAAAAATTGGGGGAAACACCATATATTTT
TRBD1,TRBV6-1,TRBJ2-3,-,CASSEGVRGRGTDTQYF,TGTGCCAGCAGTGAAGGGGTCAGGGGGCGCGGCACAGATACGCAGTATTTT
-,TRBV19,TRBJ1-6,-,CASSPRPAGNSPLHF,TGTGCCAGTAGTCCCCGGCCTGCGGGCAATTCACCCCTCCACTTT
-,TRBV5-4,TRBJ2-3,-,CASSSGGGWGGDTQYF,TGTGCCAGCAGCTCAGGAGGGGGATGGGGGGGAGATACGCAGTATTTT
-,TRBV30,TRBJ2-1,-,CAWSVPPGRPEQFF,TGTGCCTGGAGTGTACCCCCGGGGAGGCCCGAGCAGTTCTTC
TRBD1,TRBV19,TRBJ2-7,-,CASSHRGRGVEQYF,TGTGCCAGTAGTCACAGGGGGCGCGGGGTCGAGCAGTACTTC